Below, 17 T cell receptor beta chains from the same sample are listed, as sequenced in a study of healthy donors' naive CD4 and CD8 T cells. Starting from approximately 500 ng of total RNA, TCR libraries were made with linear amplification. A single record per CDR3 protein comes from TCRdb applying MiXCR to the reads. Of approximately 180,000 distinct CDR3 sequences in the sample, over 60% were seen once. Sequencing was performed on naive CD4+ and CD8+ T cells sorted from blood, pooled from several donors. The receptors here all came from a pool of human donors in good health; the sample pools cells from several healthy donors.

The chain joins TRBV10-3 to TRBJ2-7; 7 bases match TRBD2. Trimming at V came to 3 bases and at J to 5 bases, leaving 10 bases not matched to a gene. The CDR3 extends over 15 amino acids. Per the germline V gene, CDR1 is ENHRY and CDR2 is SYGVKD. In DNA, the CDR3 is TGTGCCATCAGTGATGGGAGCGGGGTATACCACGAGCAGTACTTC. It encodes CAISDGSGVYHEQYF.

The chain couples TRBV29-1 to TRBJ2-7; maybe TRBD1 (6 bases). The CDR3 extends over 15 amino acids. V gave up 2 bases and J gave up 2 bases, with 16 bases separating them. Germline assignment: CDR1 SQVTM and CDR2 ANQGSEA. The DNA of the CDR3 is TGCAGCGTTGAAATGGGGCAGGGGACCCCCTACGAGCAGTACTTC. Translation gives CSVEMGQGTPYEQYF.

V gene TRBV7-9 combines with J gene TRBJ2-7, with D maybe TRBD1 (5 bases). There are 13 residues in the CDR3. Germline V CDR1 and CDR2: SEHNR, FQNEAQ (reference sequence). The V end was cut by 5 bases, the J end by 9 bases, with 17 bases between. For the CDR3, the DNA is TGTGCCAGCAGCATAGACAGACGCCCAGGGCAGTACTTC. It codes for CASSIDRRPGQYF.

The genes are TRBV27 and TRBJ2-7, with 7 bases matching TRBD1. The CDR3 contains 14 residues. The V and J ends lost 4 bases and 4 bases, in that order; junction bases with no gene match: 7. Per the germline V gene, CDR1 is MNHEY and CDR2 is SMNVEV (reference sequence). CDR3 protein: CASSSPDRLYEQYF. The CDR3 DNA sequence: TGTGCCAGCAGTTCACCGGACAGGCTTTACGAGCAGTACTTC.

The CDR3 sequence is CASSLGGEQFF. The CDR3 bases are TGTGCCAGCAGCTTGGGGGGTGAGCAGTTCTTC. The chain links TRBV5-5 to TRBJ2-1; D not certain. V was trimmed by 0 bases and J by 9 bases, leaving 4 bases between them. The CDR3 consists of 11 residues. Germline V gene sequence: CDR1 SGHKS, CDR2 YYEKEE (reference sequence).

This clonotype was detected a few times. J is TRBJ2-1 and V is TRBV18, with 12 bases lining up with TRBD2. Germline V lookup: CDR1 KGHSH, CDR2 LQKENI. J was trimmed by 2 bases and V by 4 bases; bases with no gene match: 9. This CDR3 comprises 18 residues. The CDR3: CASSLQPPSGRAYNEQFF. CDR3 nucleotides: TGTGCCAGCTCACTGCAACCCCCTAGCGGGAGGGCCTACAATGAGCAGTTCTTC.

DNA of the CDR3: TGTGCCAGCAGTTACTCTAGGCCCGGACAGGAAGCTTTCTTT. Its protein product is CASSYSRPGQEAFF. This rearrangement joins TRBV6-5 to TRBJ1-1; a weak D match, TRBD1 (6 bases). Germline V gives CDR1 MNHEY, CDR2 SVGAGI. CDR3 length equals 14 residues. Trimming cost V 0 bases and J 8 bases, with 13 bases left between them.

The chain is built from TRBV29-1 and TRBJ2-5; D gene ambiguous. V lost 1 base and J lost 3, with 9 bases in between. The CDR3 contains 13 residues. CDR1 and CDR2 from the germline V gene are SQVTM and ANQGSEA. Here the CDR3 DNA reads TGCAGCGTTGAAGGGGGAAGGAAAGAGACCCAGTACTTC. Translated, it gives CSVEGGRKETQYF.

The chain's CDR3 is CASSYRGPRQHYEQYF. The CDR3 nucleotides read TGTGCCAGCAGTTACCGCGGGCCAAGACAGCACTACGAGCAGTACTTC. The chain recombines TRBV6-5 with TRBJ2-7, with D perhaps assigned TRBD1 or TRBD2 (5 bases each). The CDR3 runs to 16 residues. Looked up from germline, CDR1 is MNHEY and CDR2 is SVGAGI. Between the trimmed V and J ends, which lost 2 bases and 3 bases, there was a span of 17 bases.

The chain recombines TRBV29-1 with TRBJ1-2; TRBD1 matches at 10 bases. The CDR3 is made up of 14 amino acids. Germline lookup yields CDR1 SQVTM and CDR2 ANQGSEA. With 5 bases clipped from V and 6 bases from J, the junction kept 9 bases outside the gene matches. The CDR3 bases are TGCAGCGTTCAAATGACCGGGACAGGGGATGGCTACACCTTC. Its translation: CSVQMTGTGDGYTF.

The rearrangement joins TRBV4-1 to TRBJ2-7; D is perhaps TRBD2 (5 bases). Trimming removed 1 base from V and 2 bases from J, with 6 bases in between. Germline assignment: CDR1 MGHRA and CDR2 YSYEKL. The CDR3 length is 13 residues. The CDR3 here is CASSQGGPYEQYF. CDR3 nucleotides: TGCGCCAGCAGCCAAGGAGGGCCCTACGAGCAGTACTTC.

The V and J genes are TRBV5-5 and TRBJ2-5, with 7 bases identical to TRBD1. Germline V gene data show CDR1 as SGHKS and CDR2 as YYEKEE (reference sequence). V shed 4 bases, J shed 4 bases, and the junction held 7 bases outside the gene matches. This CDR3 contains 14 residues. CDR3 bases: TGTGCCAGCAGCCTCCCGAGGGGGCCAGAGACCCAGTACTTC. Translated, it gives CASSLPRGPETQYF. Full variable domain (missing parts from reference TRBV5-5 and TRBJ2-5): DAGVTQSPTHLIKTRGQQVTLRCSPISGHKSVSWYQQVLGQGPQFIFQYYEKEERGRGNFPDRFSARQFPNYSSELNVNALLLGDSALYLCASSLPRGPETQYFGPGTRLLVL.

With respect to this clonotype: The junction and the germline gene differ at one end; a read error may be behind it. CDR3 bases: TGTGCCAGTAGTGTAGAACGGGGGACAGCCCTCCAGCCCCAGCATTTT. Translation gives CASSVERGTALQPQHF. J is TRBJ1-5 and V is TRBV19, with 7 positions matching TRBD1. Germline V CDR1 and CDR2: LNHDA, SQIVND (reference sequence). The CDR3 loop spans 16 amino acids.

This clonotype was found a few times. This chain's CDR3 is CASRRGDPTDTQYF. CDR3 nucleotide sequence: TGTGCCAGTAGGCGGGGAGACCCCACAGATACGCAGTATTTT. The chain joins TRBV19 to TRBJ2-3; the D gene is possibly TRBD2 (6 bases). Trimming cost V 6 bases and J 2 bases, with 12 bases left between them. CDR1 is LNHDA, CDR2 SQIVND, per germline (reference sequence). This CDR3 has 14 residues.

The chain uses TRBV20-1 and TRBJ1-5; 10 positions agree with TRBD1. Germline-derived CDR1 and CDR2 are DFQATT and SNEGSKA (reference sequence). The ends lost 6 bases at V and 1 base at J; junction bases unmatched: 3. The CDR3 runs 14 residues. The CDR3 bases are TGCAGTGCCACGGACAGGGGGAGCAATCAGCCCCAGCATTTT. This gives the protein CSATDRGSNQPQHF.

The chain couples TRBV29-1 to TRBJ2-5; TRBD1 matches at 7 bases. With V trimmed by 6 bases and J by 7 bases, 8 bases remained unmatched. The germline V gene encodes CDR1 SQVTM and CDR2 ANQGSEA. The CDR3 covers 12 residues. Written as DNA, the CDR3 is TGCAGCGTGAAAGGGGGCCGGGGGACCCAGTACTTC. It is translated as CSVKGGRGTQYF.

The chain carries TRBV27 and TRBJ2-3; D call uncertain. V dropped 6 bases and J dropped 1 base, with 8 bases sitting between them. The CDR3 length is 13 residues. Per germline, CDR1 MNHEY and CDR2 SMNVEV (reference sequence). The CDR3 sequence: CASRDRGTDTQYF. The CDR3 DNA is TGTGCCAGCAGGGACCGTGGCACAGATACGCAGTATTTT.